This T cell receptor (beta chain) was identified in a study of breast tumors, draining lymph nodes, adjacent tissues. Overall study findings and caveats: Data fit most tumor T cells coming from lymph node, expanding in tumor. The lymph node origin of tumor T cells was framed as consistent with a hypothesis, not demonstrated. Tumor repertoires ranked between lymph nodes and nontumor tissue in diversity, with V and J gene preferences.

Axillary draining lymph nodes of breast cancer patients supplied the node samples. The CDR3 consists of 14 residues. The germline gives CDR1 MNHEY, CDR2 SMNVEV (reference sequence). TCRdb re-called the multiplex PCR reads with MiXCR, one entry per CDR3 protein. Here the sample spans some 150,000 distinct CDR3 sequences, about 22% being singletons. With regard to this clonotype: Antigen unknown. At one end the junction does not follow the germline gene, possibly because of a read error.

The sequenced material came from axillary lymph node tissue. The genes are TRBV27 and TRBJ1-6, with D unclear. This receptor was taken from a female donor with breast cancer. Some clones in this sample may be carry-over from other donors' samples. CDR3 residues: CGSSISGINSPLHF. The DNA of the CDR3 is TGTGGCAGCAGTATCTCCGGGATTAATTCACCCCTCCACTTT.